Sequencing of this TCR beta chain was carried out in a study of cytomegalovirus exposure and HLA in healthy donors. Overall study findings and caveats: Per a prior analysis, the majority of TCR beta V segments were productive roughly 90% or roughly 30% of the time. As confirmed in vitro, a few CMV-associated chains were specific for CMV antigens.

Donors in the study were healthy people who gave bone marrow. Donors were ostensibly healthy at sampling, although undocumented immune exposures were probable. CDR3 length equals 14 residues. With 0 bases clipped from V and 6 bases from J, the junction kept 3 bases outside the gene matches. CDR1 and CDR2 (germline): LGHNA, YNFKEQ. In the case of this clone: Antigen: not known.

Researchers ran the PCR with 60 Vbeta and 13 Jbeta primers. The method was immunoSEQ multiplex PCR; TCRdb's version includes in-frame clones alone and lacks a portion of them. The table lists over 150,000 clones, roughly 65% of them singletons, with 3.5% to 5% in the top ten. Sequencing input: PBMCs. The sequence came from a woman younger than 30 in good health and CMV-seropositive. This sequence joins TRBV4-2 and TRBJ1-2; 8 positions match TRBD1. Here the CDR3 DNA reads TGTGCCAGCAGCCAAGAGCAGGGGGCACATGGCTACACCTTC. Translating it yields CASSQEQGAHGYTF.